What follows are 19 T cell receptor beta chains derived from one specimen sequenced in a study of beta chain features in type 1 diabetes. What was sequenced were expressed TCRB transcripts, since all of the isolated RNA had been reverse transcribed. Only in-frame clones appear in the TCRdb table, and some are missing; sequencing was by immunoSEQ multiplex PCR. The sample includes around 58,000 clones, about 60% of them seen just once. Sequencing input: Tregs from blood. These receptors originate from a young woman in good health.

The rearrangement links TRBV29-1 to TRBJ1-2; D perhaps matches TRBD1 (6 bases). The germline V and J ends were trimmed by 1 base and 6 bases, with 21 bases remaining between them. This CDR3 is built from 16 residues. Per the germline V gene, CDR1 is SQVTM and CDR2 is ANQGSEA. CDR3 coding DNA: TGCAGCGTTGAAGGAGGCGCGGGGGGCCAGGGAGATGGCTACACCTTC. Its translation: CSVEGGAGGQGDGYTF.

The chain is built from TRBV20-1 and TRBJ2-3; the D is unclear. There are 11 residues in the CDR3. Germline V lookup: CDR1 DFQATT, CDR2 SNEGSKA (reference sequence). The CDR3 nucleotides are TGCAGCTACTTGACTCCTCTTACGCAGTATTTT. Its protein is CSYLTPLTQYF.

V and J are TRBV29-1 and TRBJ1-2; D is ambiguous. V was cut by 0 bases and J by 7 bases, with 6 bases left in between. The CDR3 runs to 11 residues. The V gene's germline CDR1 is SQVTM and CDR2 ANQGSEA. CDR3 nucleotides: TGCAGCGTTGAAGATAGCGCTGGCTACACCTTC. Its translation is CSVEDSAGYTF.

This sequence joins TRBV19 and TRBJ1-5; D not resolved. CDR1 is LNHDA, CDR2 SQIVND, per germline (reference sequence). The V and J ends lost 1 base and 1 base respectively, with 8 bases between them. CDR3 size: 15 residues. CDR3: CASSIGRVSNQPQHF. The CDR3 nucleotides read TGTGCCAGTAGTATAGGACGGGTAAGCAATCAGCCCCAGCATTTT.

A remark on this clone: One end of the junction fails to match germline, which may point to a read error. This chain uses TRBV5-6 with TRBJ2-6; D not resolved. The CDR3 runs 17 residues. Germline V gene data show CDR1 as SGHDT and CDR2 as YYEEEE. For the CDR3, the DNA is TGTGCCAGCGGCTTGATCCACCGCAGCTCTGGGGCCAACGTCCTGACTTTC. Protein product: CASGLIHRSSGANVLTF.

This clone was counted between two and nine times. The chain couples TRBV19 to TRBJ2-5, with D hard to call. Germline-derived CDR1 and CDR2 are LNHDA and SQIVND (reference sequence). Between the trimmed V and J ends, which lost 5 bases and 1 base, there was a span of 8 bases. The CDR3 contains 13 residues. This CDR3 reads CASSYGSQETQYF. In DNA form, the CDR3 reads TGTGCCAGTAGTTATGGCAGCCAAGAGACCCAGTACTTC.

J is TRBJ1-6 and V is TRBV7-2; D is undetermined. V dropped 2 bases and J dropped 7 bases, with 12 bases sitting between them. The CDR3 covers 15 residues. From germline, CDR1 is SGHTA and CDR2 FQGNSA. The DNA of the CDR3 is TGTGCCAGCAGCTTAAGCGGTCTTACGAATTCACCCCTCCACTTT. Amino acids: CASSLSGLTNSPLHF.

V usage is TRBV6-6 and J usage is TRBJ2-1, with D maybe TRBD2 (6 bases). V lost 6 bases and J lost 6, with 12 bases in between. The length of the CDR3 is 13 residues. From germline, CDR1 is MNHNY and CDR2 SVGAGI (reference sequence). The CDR3 nucleotides read TGTGCCAGCAGCGTCAGGGAGGTCAATGAGCAGTTCTTC. It is translated as CASSVREVNEQFF.

The chain couples TRBV7-3 to TRBJ2-3; the D gene is possibly TRBD1 (6 bases). CDR3 length equals 13 residues. V lost 4 bases, J lost 5 bases, and 10 bases lay in between. Germline V lookup: CDR1 SGHTA, CDR2 FQGTGA. CDR3 in amino acids: CASSSLQGDTQYF. The CDR3 bases are TGTGCCAGCAGCTCCCTACAGGGAGATACGCAGTATTTT. The complete variable domain, with remaining parts taken from reference TRBV7-3 and TRBJ2-3, reads GAGVSQTPSNKVTEKGKYVELRCDPISGHTALYWYRQSLGQGPEFLIYFQGTGAADDSGLPNDRFFAVRPEGSVSTLKIQRTERGDSAVYLCASSSLQGDTQYFGPGTRLTVL.

This clone was observed a single time. This chain uses TRBV29-1 with TRBJ1-2; 8 nucleotides match TRBD1. CDR1 and CDR2 (germline): SQVTM, ANQGSEA. The CDR3 runs to 12 residues. V dropped 6 bases and J dropped 6; count of bases not matched to a gene: 6. As DNA, the CDR3 is TGCAGCGTCAGGGGGCGCGAGGATGGCTACACCTTC. It is translated as CSVRGREDGYTF.

This clone turned up a few times. The rearrangement joins TRBV10-2 to TRBJ1-1; 8 bases match TRBD1. Germline V gene sequence: CDR1 WSHSY, CDR2 SAAADI. V dropped 10 bases and J dropped 6; count of bases not matched to a gene: 13. CDR3 length: 14 amino acids. The CDR3 bases are TGCGCCACCTTCCTAGGACAGGGAAAACCTGAAGCTTTCTTT. It codes for CATFLGQGKPEAFF.

This clone was observed a handful of times. The chain couples TRBV23-1 to TRBJ2-1; 11 nucleotides agree with TRBD2. TRBV23-1 is recorded as an ORF, its role being uncertain. The CDR3 consists of 15 residues. V dropped 4 bases and J dropped 3; count of bases not matched to a gene: 2. The CDR3 region has the DNA TGCGCCAGCAGTCCCGGGACTAGCGGCTACAATGAGCAGTTCTTC. Residues: CASSPGTSGYNEQFF.

The chain carries TRBV11-1 and TRBJ2-5; 13 bases align to TRBD2. V trimming: 5 bases; J trimming: 5 bases; junction bases outside the gene matches: 11. The CDR3 is 17 residues long. The germline V gene encodes CDR1 SGHAT and CDR2 FQDESV (reference sequence). In nucleotides, the CDR3 is TGTGCCAGCAGCCGCTTCGCGACTAGCGGGGGGACGGAGACCCAGTACTTC. The encoded protein is CASSRFATSGGTETQYF.

This clone has at least ten counts. The chain employs TRBV19 and TRBJ1-5; TRBD1 matches 9 bases. Germline trimming cut 4 bases from V and 7 bases from J; bases unmatched to any gene: 5. Per germline, CDR1 LNHDA and CDR2 SQIVND (reference sequence). The CDR3 is 14 amino acids. CDR3 protein: CASSTGQGRQPQHF. In DNA form, the CDR3 reads TGTGCCAGTAGTACCGGACAGGGGCGACAGCCCCAGCATTTT.

The chain uses TRBV18 and TRBJ1-2; 8 bases agree with TRBD1. The CDR3 has 12 residues. In germline, CDR1 is KGHSH, CDR2 LQKENI. The V and J ends lost 6 bases and 6 bases, in that order; junction bases with no gene match: 3. CDR3 residues: CASSQGADGYTF. Written as DNA, the CDR3 is TGTGCCAGCTCCCAGGGGGCGGATGGCTACACCTTC.

This chain uses TRBV5-1 with TRBJ2-1; 8 bases map to TRBD1. V lost 4 bases to trimming and J lost 8 bases; unmatched junction nucleotides: 11. The CDR3 has 15 residues. Germline V lookup: CDR1 SGHRS, CDR2 YFSETQ. DNA of the CDR3: TGCGCCAGCAGCGTCTCAGGGGGCGGGGTGGATGAGCAGTTCTTC. This translates into CASSVSGGGVDEQFF. The variable domain in full, completed from reference TRBV5-1 and TRBJ2-1, reads KAGVTQTPRYLIKTRGQQVTLSCSPISGHRSVSWYQQTPGQGLQFLFEYFSETQRNKGNFPGRFSGRQFSNSRSEMNVSTLELGDSALYLCASSVSGGGVDEQFFGPGTRLTVL.

The CDR3 here is CASSPSGTGDAGELFF. CDR3 sequence (DNA): TGTGCCAGCTCACCGTCGGGGACAGGGGACGCCGGGGAGCTGTTTTTT. J is TRBJ2-2 and V is TRBV18, with 10 bases matching TRBD1. Germline V gene data show CDR1 as KGHSH and CDR2 as LQKENI. J gave up 6 bases and V 3 bases, and 7 bases lay outside the gene matches. The CDR3 runs to 16 residues.

This chain connects TRBV19 to TRBJ2-1; D uncertain. CDR3 length: 15 residues. V was trimmed by 3 bases and J by 2 bases, leaving 11 bases between them. Germline V CDR1 and CDR2: LNHDA, SQIVND (reference sequence). The CDR3 protein is CASSIIPHPYNEQFF. Here the CDR3 DNA reads TGTGCCAGTAGTATTATACCACACCCCTACAATGAGCAGTTCTTC.

The rearrangement uses TRBV19 and TRBJ1-1, with 8 positions matching TRBD1. J lost 0 bases, V lost 5 bases, and 5 bases had no gene match. Germline V gene lookup returns CDR1 LNHDA and CDR2 SQIVND (reference sequence). The CDR3 covers 15 residues. CDR3 sequence (DNA): TGTGCCAGTAGTCTGAGGACAGGGATGAACACTGAAGCTTTCTTT. It codes for CASSLRTGMNTEAFF.